This TCR beta chain was identified during a study of CD8+CD57+ T cells in acquired aplastic anemia. About the research overall: Sorted CD4+ and CD8+ cells gave an average of approximately 3 ug of DNA. General observations from the study: Common to patients and controls were 25 to 30 CD8+ CDR3 sequences.

TCR beta VDJ and CDR3 were profiled, and genomic DNA was the template. TCRdb re-called the reads through MiXCR, storing one row per CDR3 protein. The sample includes about 210,000 distinct CDR3 sequences, 34% of them seen just once. This clonotype was detected many times. The antigen is not known. V was pared by 1 base and J by 2 bases, with 5 bases of the junction left unmatched. The CDR3 consists of 17 residues. Germline-derived CDR1 and CDR2 are SGHVS and FQNEAQ. This clonotype was sampled from a human donor in good health, serving as a control. The material sequenced was sorted CD4+, CD8+, or CD8+CD57+ T cells (not recorded which) from PBMCs. The chain recombines TRBV7-8 with TRBJ2-6; 7 nucleotides agree with TRBD1. This CDR3 reads CASSLVPTGTGANVLTF. The CDR3 nucleotides read TGTGCCAGCAGCTTAGTCCCGACAGGGACTGGGGCCAACGTCCTGACTTTC.